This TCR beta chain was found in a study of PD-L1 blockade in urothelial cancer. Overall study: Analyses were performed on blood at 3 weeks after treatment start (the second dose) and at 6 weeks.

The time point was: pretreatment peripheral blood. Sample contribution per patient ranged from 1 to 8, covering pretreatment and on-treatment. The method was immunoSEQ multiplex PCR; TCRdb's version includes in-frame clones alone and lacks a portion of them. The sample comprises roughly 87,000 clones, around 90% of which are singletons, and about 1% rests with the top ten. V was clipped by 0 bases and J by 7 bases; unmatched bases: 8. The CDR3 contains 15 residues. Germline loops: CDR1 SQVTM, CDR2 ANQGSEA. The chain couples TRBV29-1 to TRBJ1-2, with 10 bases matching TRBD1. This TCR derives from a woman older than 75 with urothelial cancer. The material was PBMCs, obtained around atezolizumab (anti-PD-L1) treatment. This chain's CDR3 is CSVEEGGTGAFGYTF. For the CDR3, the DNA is TGCAGCGTTGAAGAAGGGGGGACAGGGGCATTTGGCTACACCTTC.